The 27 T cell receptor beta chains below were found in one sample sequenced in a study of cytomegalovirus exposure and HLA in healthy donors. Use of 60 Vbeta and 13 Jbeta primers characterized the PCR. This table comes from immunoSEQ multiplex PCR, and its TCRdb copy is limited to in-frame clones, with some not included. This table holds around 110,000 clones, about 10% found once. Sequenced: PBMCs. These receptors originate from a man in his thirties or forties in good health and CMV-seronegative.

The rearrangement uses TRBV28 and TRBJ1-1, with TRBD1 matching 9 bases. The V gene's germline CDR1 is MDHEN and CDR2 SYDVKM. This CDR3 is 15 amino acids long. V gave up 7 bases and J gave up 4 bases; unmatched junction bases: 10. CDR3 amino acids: CASKGTGSDGTEAFF. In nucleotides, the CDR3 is TGTGCCAGCAAGGGGACAGGGAGTGACGGCACTGAAGCTTTCTTT.

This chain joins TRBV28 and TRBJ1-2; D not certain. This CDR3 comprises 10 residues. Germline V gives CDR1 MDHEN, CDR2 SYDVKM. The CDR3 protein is CATNSEGYTF. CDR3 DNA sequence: TGTGCGACTAACAGCGAGGGCTACACCTTC.

For the CDR3, the DNA is TGTGCCAGCAGCTTGCCAGGGCCTGGGGCCAACGTCCTGACTTTC. Translating it yields CASSLPGPGANVLTF. This chain connects TRBV5-4 to TRBJ2-6; the D gene is possibly TRBD1 (5 bases). Trimming took 1 base from V and 2 from J, leaving 7 bases between them. Germline lookup yields CDR1 SGHNT and CDR2 YYREEE (reference sequence). The CDR3 totals 15 residues.

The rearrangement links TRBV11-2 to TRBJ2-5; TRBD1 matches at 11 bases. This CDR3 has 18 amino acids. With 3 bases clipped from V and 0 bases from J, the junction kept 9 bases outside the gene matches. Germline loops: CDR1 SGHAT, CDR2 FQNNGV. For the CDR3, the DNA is TGTGCCAGCAGCTTGTTTGGTCGGACAGGGGGCTACCAAGAGACCCAGTACTTC. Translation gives CASSLFGRTGGYQETQYF.

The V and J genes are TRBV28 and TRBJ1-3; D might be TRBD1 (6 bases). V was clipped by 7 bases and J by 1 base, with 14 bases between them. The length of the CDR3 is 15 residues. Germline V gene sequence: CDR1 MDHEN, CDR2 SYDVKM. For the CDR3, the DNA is TGTGCCAGCACGCCGGACAGCTTTTCTGGAAACACCATATATTTT. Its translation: CASTPDSFSGNTIYF.

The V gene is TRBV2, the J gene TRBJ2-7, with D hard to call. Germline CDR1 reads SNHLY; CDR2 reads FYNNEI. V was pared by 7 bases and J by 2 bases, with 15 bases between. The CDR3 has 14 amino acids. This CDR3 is CASNREASAYEQYF. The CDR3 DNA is TGTGCCAGCAATCGTGAGGCGAGTGCCTACGAGCAGTACTTC.

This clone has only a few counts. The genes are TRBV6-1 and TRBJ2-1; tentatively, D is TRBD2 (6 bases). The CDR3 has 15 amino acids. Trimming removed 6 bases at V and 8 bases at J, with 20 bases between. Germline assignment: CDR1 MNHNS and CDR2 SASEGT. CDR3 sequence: CASSWTFIAVDEQFF. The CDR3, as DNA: TGTGCCAGCAGCTGGACCTTCATAGCGGTCGATGAGCAGTTCTTC.

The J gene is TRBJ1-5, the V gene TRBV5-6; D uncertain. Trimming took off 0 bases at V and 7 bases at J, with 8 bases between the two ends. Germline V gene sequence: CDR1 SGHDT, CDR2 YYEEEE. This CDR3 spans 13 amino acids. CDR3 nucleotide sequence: TGTGCCAGCAGCTTGGATTTGGGCCAGCCCCAGCATTTT. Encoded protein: CASSLDLGQPQHF.

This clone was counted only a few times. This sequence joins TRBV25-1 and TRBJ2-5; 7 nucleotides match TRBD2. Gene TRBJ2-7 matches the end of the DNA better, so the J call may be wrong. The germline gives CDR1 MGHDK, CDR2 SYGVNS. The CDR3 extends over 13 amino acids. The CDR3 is CASPGGDPYEQYF. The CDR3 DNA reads TGTGCCAGCCCTGGGGGGGACCCCTACGAGCAGTACTTC.

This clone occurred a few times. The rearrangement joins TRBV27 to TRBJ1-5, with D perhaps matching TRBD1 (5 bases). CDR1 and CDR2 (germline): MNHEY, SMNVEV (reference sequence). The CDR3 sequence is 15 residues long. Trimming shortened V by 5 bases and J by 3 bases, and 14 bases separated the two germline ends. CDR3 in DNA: TGTGCCAGCAGTCGATCCGGGACTCCCAATCAGCCCCAGCATTTT. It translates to CASSRSGTPNQPQHF.

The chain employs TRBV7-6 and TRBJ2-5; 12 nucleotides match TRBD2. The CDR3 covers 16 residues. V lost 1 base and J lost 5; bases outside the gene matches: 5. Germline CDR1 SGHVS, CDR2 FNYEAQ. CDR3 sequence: CASSLVTSGREETQYF. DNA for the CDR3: TGTGCCAGCAGCTTAGTGACTAGCGGGAGAGAGGAGACCCAGTACTTC.

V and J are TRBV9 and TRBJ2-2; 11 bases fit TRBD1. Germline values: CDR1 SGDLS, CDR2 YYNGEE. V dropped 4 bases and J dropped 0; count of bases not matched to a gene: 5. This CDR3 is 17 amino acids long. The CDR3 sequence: CASSSRTGGSNTGELFF. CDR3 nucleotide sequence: TGTGCCAGCAGCTCTAGGACAGGGGGCTCGAACACCGGGGAGCTGTTTTTT.

CDR3 DNA sequence: TGCGCCAGCAGCCAAGATGACCGGACAAACCCGTCTGAAAAACTGTTTTTT. This translates into CASSQDDRTNPSEKLFF. The chain is built from TRBV4-1 and TRBJ1-4, with a possible D match to TRBD1 (5 bases). The CDR3 loop spans 17 amino acids. CDR1 and CDR2 (germline): MGHRA, YSYEKL. V lost 0 bases and J 7 bases, leaving 18 bases between the germline ends.

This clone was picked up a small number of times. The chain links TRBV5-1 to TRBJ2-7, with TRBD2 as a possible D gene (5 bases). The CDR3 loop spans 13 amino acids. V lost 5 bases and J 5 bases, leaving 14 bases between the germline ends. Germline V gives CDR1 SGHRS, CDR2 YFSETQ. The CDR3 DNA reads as TGCGCCAGCAGTTCCGGGGAAGCCAACGAGCAGTACTTC. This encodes CASSSGEANEQYF.

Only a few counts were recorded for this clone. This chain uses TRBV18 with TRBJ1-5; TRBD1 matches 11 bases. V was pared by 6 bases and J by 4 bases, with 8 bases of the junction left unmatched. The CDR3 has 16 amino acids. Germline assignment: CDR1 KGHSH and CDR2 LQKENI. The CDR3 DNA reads TGTGCCAGCTCCCAATTAGGGACAGGGGGGAATCAGCCCCAGCATTTT. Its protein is CASSQLGTGGNQPQHF.

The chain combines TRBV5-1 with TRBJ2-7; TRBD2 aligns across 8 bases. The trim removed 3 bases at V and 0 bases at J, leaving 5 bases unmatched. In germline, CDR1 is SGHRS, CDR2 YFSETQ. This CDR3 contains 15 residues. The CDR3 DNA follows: TGCGCCAGCAGCTGGAGTAGCGGGAACTCCTACGAGCAGTACTTC. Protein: CASSWSSGNSYEQYF.

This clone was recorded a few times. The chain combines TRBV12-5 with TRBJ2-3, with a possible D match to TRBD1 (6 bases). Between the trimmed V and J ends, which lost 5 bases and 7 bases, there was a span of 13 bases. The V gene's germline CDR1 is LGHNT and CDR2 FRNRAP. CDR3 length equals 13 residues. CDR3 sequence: CASGPSQGNTQYF. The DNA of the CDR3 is TGTGCTAGTGGTCCCTCGCAGGGGAATACGCAGTATTTT.

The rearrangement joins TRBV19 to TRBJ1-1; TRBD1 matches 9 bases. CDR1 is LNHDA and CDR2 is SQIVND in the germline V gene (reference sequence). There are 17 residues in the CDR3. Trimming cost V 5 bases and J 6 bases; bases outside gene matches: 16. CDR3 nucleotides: TGTGCCAGTAGTCCCCGACAGGGGGAGGGTTTAAGCGCTGAAGCTTTCTTT. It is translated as CASSPRQGEGLSAEAFF.

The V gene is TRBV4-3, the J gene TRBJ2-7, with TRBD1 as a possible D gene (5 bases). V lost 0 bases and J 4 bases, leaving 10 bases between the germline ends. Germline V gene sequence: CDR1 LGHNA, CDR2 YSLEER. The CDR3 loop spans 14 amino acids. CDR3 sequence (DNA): TGCGCCAGCAGCCAAGAATTCCAGGGATACGAGCAGTACTTC. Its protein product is CASSQEFQGYEQYF.

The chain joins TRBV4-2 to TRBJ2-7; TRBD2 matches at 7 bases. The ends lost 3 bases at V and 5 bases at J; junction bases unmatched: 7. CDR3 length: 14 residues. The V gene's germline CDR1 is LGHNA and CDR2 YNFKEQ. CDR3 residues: CASSHPGRRDEQYF. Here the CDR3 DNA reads TGTGCCAGCAGCCATCCCGGGAGGAGAGACGAGCAGTACTTC.

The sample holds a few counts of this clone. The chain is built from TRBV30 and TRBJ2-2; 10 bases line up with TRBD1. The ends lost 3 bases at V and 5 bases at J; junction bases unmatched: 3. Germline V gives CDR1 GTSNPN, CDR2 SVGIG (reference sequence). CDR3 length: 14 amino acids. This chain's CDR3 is CAWSRDRGTGELFF. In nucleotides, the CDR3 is TGTGCCTGGAGCCGGGACAGGGGTACCGGGGAGCTGTTTTTT.

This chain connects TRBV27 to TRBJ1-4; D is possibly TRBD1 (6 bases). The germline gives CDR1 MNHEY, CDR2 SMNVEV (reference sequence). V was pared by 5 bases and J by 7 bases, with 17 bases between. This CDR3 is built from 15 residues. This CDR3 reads CASSPWQGQGEKLFF. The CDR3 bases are TGTGCCAGCAGTCCATGGCAGGGACAAGGTGAAAAACTGTTTTTT.

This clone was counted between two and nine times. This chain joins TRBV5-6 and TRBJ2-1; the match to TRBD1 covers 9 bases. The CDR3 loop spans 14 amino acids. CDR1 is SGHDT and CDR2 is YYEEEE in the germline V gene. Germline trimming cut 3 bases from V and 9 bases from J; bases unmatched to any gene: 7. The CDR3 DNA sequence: TGTGCCAGCAGCTCCGGGACAGGGATCGGTGAGCAGTTCTTC. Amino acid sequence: CASSSGTGIGEQFF.

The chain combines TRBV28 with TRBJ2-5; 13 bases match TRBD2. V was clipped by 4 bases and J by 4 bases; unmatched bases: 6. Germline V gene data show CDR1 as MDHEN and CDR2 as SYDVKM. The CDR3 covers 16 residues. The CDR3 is CASSWGLAGRSETQYF. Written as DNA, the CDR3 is TGTGCCAGCAGTTGGGGACTAGCGGGAAGGTCAGAGACCCAGTACTTC.

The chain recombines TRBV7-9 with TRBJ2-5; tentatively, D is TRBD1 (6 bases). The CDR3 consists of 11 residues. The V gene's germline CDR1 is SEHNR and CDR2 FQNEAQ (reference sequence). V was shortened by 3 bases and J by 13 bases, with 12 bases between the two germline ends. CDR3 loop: CASSLQGPTYF. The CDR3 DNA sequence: TGTGCCAGCAGCTTGCAGGGGCCCACGTACTTC.

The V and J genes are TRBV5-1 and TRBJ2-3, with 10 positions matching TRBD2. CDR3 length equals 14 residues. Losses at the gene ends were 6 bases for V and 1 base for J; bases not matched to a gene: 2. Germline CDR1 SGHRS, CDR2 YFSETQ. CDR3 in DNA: TGCGCCAGCATCGGACTAGCGGGCACAGATACGCAGTATTTT. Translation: CASIGLAGTDTQYF.

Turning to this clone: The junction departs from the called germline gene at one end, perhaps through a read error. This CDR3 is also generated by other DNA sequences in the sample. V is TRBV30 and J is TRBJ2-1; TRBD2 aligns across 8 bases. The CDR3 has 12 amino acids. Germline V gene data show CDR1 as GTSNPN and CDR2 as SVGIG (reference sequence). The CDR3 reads CAWSYSGVQQFF. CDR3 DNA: TGTGCATGGAGTTATAGCGGGGTGCAGCAGTTCTTC.